A selection of T cell receptor beta chains follows, all from one sample in a study of blood T cell repertoires in COVID-19. Assay used: immunoSEQ multiplex PCR; TCRdb lists only in-frame clones, some missing. The table includes more than 60,000 clones, more than 70% detected once. The specimen was peripheral blood. Source of these receptors: a man in his 60s with active or convalescent COVID-19. Each CDR3 is given with its conserved first and last residue. Each record gives: CDR3 protein, J gene, V gene.

CDR3 protein: CASSVSSGSTDTQYF; J gene: TRBJ2-3; V gene: TRBV2
CDR3 protein: CASSIRTQGSRTEAFF; J gene: TRBJ1-1; V gene: TRBV7-2
CDR3 protein: CASSRSPKFSGLAGGPNEQFF; J gene: TRBJ2-1; V gene: TRBV6-6
CDR3 protein: CASSLRQGNRQPQHF; J gene: TRBJ1-5; V gene: TRBV7-8
CDR3 protein: CASSPPSEAVEQYF; J gene: TRBJ2-7; V gene: TRBV21-1
CDR3 protein: CASSQDRYSGNTIYF; J gene: TRBJ1-3; V gene: TRBV4-3
CDR3 protein: CASSGIQGAGANVLTF; J gene: TRBJ2-6; V gene: TRBV2
CDR3 protein: CASSQVWDSPNQPQHF; J gene: TRBJ1-5; V gene: TRBV4-2
CDR3 protein: CATSLEGSTDTQYF; J gene: TRBJ2-3; V gene: TRBV7-9
CDR3 protein: CASSLGAGLEEKLFF; J gene: TRBJ1-4; V gene: TRBV5-8
CDR3 protein: CASLLTGDEKLFF; J gene: TRBJ1-4; V gene: TRBV5-6
CDR3 protein: CASSPRLAPEQFF; J gene: TRBJ2-1; V gene: TRBV7-8
CDR3 protein: CASSSGYGYTF; J gene: TRBJ1-2; V gene: TRBV7-6
CDR3 protein: CASSLQGQGAQETQYF; J gene: TRBJ2-5; V gene: TRBV7-2
CDR3 protein: CASGRTEGHLSTNEKLFF; J gene: TRBJ1-4; V gene: TRBV7-9
CDR3 protein: CASSAPGTGRDTQYF; J gene: TRBJ2-3; V gene: TRBV19
CDR3 protein: CASSLRSRAFF; J gene: TRBJ1-1; V gene: TRBV12-3/TRBV12-4
CDR3 protein: CASSRVRVRNQPQHF; J gene: TRBJ1-5; V gene: TRBV3-1/TRBV3-2
CDR3 protein: CASTRLAGGPEFGEQYF; J gene: TRBJ2-7; V gene: TRBV7-8
CDR3 protein: CASSPTGGREPQHF; J gene: TRBJ1-5; V gene: TRBV5-1
CDR3 protein: CASSLYLAGGLGGANVLTF; J gene: TRBJ2-6; V gene: TRBV28
CDR3 protein: CASSQGGGNNEKLFF; J gene: TRBJ1-4; V gene: TRBV3-1/TRBV3-2
CDR3 protein: CASSQSSGRLGYGYTF; J gene: TRBJ1-2; V gene: TRBV4-1
CDR3 protein: CASSPNPTLNYGYTF; J gene: TRBJ1-2; V gene: TRBV18
CDR3 protein: CASTSLPSMNTEAFF; J gene: TRBJ1-1; V gene: TRBV6-5
CDR3 protein: CASSEVQVGQGNGYTF; J gene: TRBJ1-2; V gene: TRBV6-1
CDR3 protein: CASSQTIGGYEQYF; J gene: TRBJ2-7; V gene: TRBV3-1/TRBV3-2
CDR3 protein: CASSIGTVGYNSPLHF; J gene: TRBJ1-6; V gene: TRBV19
CDR3 protein: CASSQETVRGEKLFF; J gene: TRBJ1-4; V gene: TRBV3-1/TRBV3-2
CDR3 protein: CASTDSNNYGYTF; J gene: TRBJ1-2; V gene: TRBV6-5
CDR3 protein: CASSQDRGGMNTEAFF; J gene: TRBJ1-1; V gene: TRBV6-1
CDR3 protein: CASSDDTLLSGANVLTF; J gene: TRBJ2-6; V gene: TRBV6-1
CDR3 protein: CASNIRDSEWNEQFF; J gene: TRBJ2-1; V gene: TRBV7-2
CDR3 protein: CASSLAPSYYEQYF; J gene: TRBJ2-7; V gene: TRBV7-2
CDR3 protein: CASSFPKGQRGEKLFF; J gene: TRBJ1-4; V gene: TRBV7-9
CDR3 protein: CASSIGTGDQPQHF; J gene: TRBJ1-5; V gene: TRBV21-1
CDR3 protein: CASSVFGTGTDTQYF; J gene: TRBJ2-3; V gene: TRBV27
CDR3 protein: CASSLQGHQETQYF; J gene: TRBJ2-5; V gene: TRBV5-1
CDR3 protein: CASSLFNGYEQYF; J gene: TRBJ2-7; V gene: TRBV11-2
CDR3 protein: CASSHSTGTVYSEQFF; J gene: TRBJ2-1; V gene: TRBV5-4
CDR3 protein: CASSQGITGELYGYTF; J gene: TRBJ1-2; V gene: TRBV4-2
CDR3 protein: CASSLAGGEDQPQHF; J gene: TRBJ1-5; V gene: TRBV7-6
CDR3 protein: CAWSPIRGYGYTF; J gene: TRBJ1-2; V gene: TRBV30
CDR3 protein: CASSLSTGRGALSTDTQYF; J gene: TRBJ2-3; V gene: TRBV7-2
CDR3 protein: CSAQSIHEQFF; J gene: TRBJ2-1; V gene: TRBV20-1
CDR3 protein: CASSSIRGVNGYTF; J gene: TRBJ1-2; V gene: TRBV27
CDR3 protein: CASSPLSGGSTGELFF; J gene: TRBJ2-2; V gene: TRBV18
CDR3 protein: CASSSGTLSGSQYF; J gene: TRBJ2-5; V gene: TRBV6-5
CDR3 protein: CASSEQGQGVAGELFF; J gene: TRBJ2-2; V gene: TRBV2
CDR3 protein: CASRTSGGHEQYF; J gene: TRBJ2-7; V gene: TRBV12-3/TRBV12-4
CDR3 protein: CASNPRGGGGYTF; J gene: TRBJ1-2; V gene: TRBV12-3/TRBV12-4
CDR3 protein: CASSPGGLAGVQETQYF; J gene: TRBJ2-5; V gene: TRBV7-2
CDR3 protein: CASSYAEYSTGEQYF; J gene: TRBJ2-7; V gene: TRBV6-2/TRBV6-3
CDR3 protein: CASSYDLTGGEAFF; J gene: TRBJ1-1; V gene: TRBV19